This entry is about one T cell receptor (beta chain). What it binds is unknown. The isolated RNA, all of it, was reverse transcribed, so expressed TCRB transcripts were what got sequenced. TCRdb's table, derived via immunoSEQ multiplex PCR, lists solely in-frame clones and lacks some. The table lists approximately 50,000 clones, around 40% of them singletons. The record originates from a study of beta chain features in type 1 diabetes. Study details: Across the samples, over 85 million sorted cells were examined in total. Findings and limits, study-wide: In all four CD4+ subsets, TCRB CDR3 length was significantly, moderately reduced in type 1 diabetes. In comparison with healthy donors, patients had naive, central memory and Treg TCRB repertoires that appeared more similar.

V shed 5 bases, J shed 8 bases, and the junction held 12 bases outside the gene matches. This CDR3 is 15 amino acids long. Germline V gives CDR1 SGHTA, CDR2 FQGTGA. The rearrangement links TRBV7-3 to TRBJ2-1; 7 bases match TRBD2. This clonotype was sampled from a man aged 30-40 years with type 1 diabetes. The source material was Tregs from blood. The CDR3, as DNA: TGTGCCAGCAGCCCCCGAGGGCGGGAGCGAGATGAGCAGTTCTTC. As protein: CASSPRGRERDEQFF.